This TCR beta chain was sequenced in a study of T cells in Graves' hyperthyroidism and ophthalmopathy. The source material, RNA transcripts, was used to amplify TCR beta CDR3 regions. First-round RT-PCR of the TCR CDR3 relied on the HTBI primer set. MiXCR, run by TCRdb on the multiplex PCR reads, gives a single entry per CDR3 protein. The data contain 300,000 or so distinct CDR3 sequences, 16% of them seen just once; the ten biggest clones take up 33%. Between the trimmed V and J ends, which lost 1 base and 5 bases, there was a span of 13 bases. The germline V gene has CDR1 LNHNV and CDR2 YYDKDF (reference sequence). CDR3 length: 15 amino acids. Whole-study findings and limits: Most clonotypes expanded in thyroid above 0.001 were likewise present in blood.

The sample holds many counts of this clonotype. The antigen is unknown. The chain has TRBV15 and TRBJ2-3, with D perhaps matching TRBD2 (5 bases). The sample was blood. The TCR originated in a man aged 25-40 years with Graves' hyperthyroidism. Here the CDR3 DNA reads TGTGCCACCAGCAGAGGTGAGGGTCAGAGAGATACGCAGTATTTT. It encodes CATSRGEGQRDTQYF.